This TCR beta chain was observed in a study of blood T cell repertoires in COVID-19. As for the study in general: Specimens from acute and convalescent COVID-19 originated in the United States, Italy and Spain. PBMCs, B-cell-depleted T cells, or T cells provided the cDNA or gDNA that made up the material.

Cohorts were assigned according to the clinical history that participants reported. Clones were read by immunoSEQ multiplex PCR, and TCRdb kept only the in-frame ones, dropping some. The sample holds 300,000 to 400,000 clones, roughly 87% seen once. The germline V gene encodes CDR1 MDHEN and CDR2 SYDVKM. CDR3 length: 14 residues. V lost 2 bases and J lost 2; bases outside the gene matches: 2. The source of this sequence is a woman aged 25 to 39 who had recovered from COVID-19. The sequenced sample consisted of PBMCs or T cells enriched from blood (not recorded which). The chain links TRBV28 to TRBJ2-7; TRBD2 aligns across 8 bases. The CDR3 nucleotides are TGTGCCAGCAGTTTACGCGGGGGGACCTACGAGCAGTACTTC. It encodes CASSLRGGTYEQYF.